A selection of T cell receptor beta chains follows, all from one sample in a study of blood T cell repertoires in COVID-19. Only in-frame clones appear in the TCRdb table, and some are missing; sequencing was by immunoSEQ multiplex PCR. Of 65,000 to 95,000 clones detected, around four fifths appear once; the ten largest clones hold 18%. Sequencing was carried out using peripheral blood. These receptors all stem from a man at least 80 years old with active or convalescent COVID-19. CDR3s include the opening cysteine and the closing phenylalanine or tryptophan. A D gene is named only where the DNA matches it firmly. Size values are once, few and many counts, or a class for expanded clones, and some rows have none.

CDR3nt: TGCGCCAGCAGCCCATTCGGGGGGGTAAGCTCCTACAATGAGCAGTTCTTC
CDR3aa: CASSPFGGVSSYNEQFF
j_gene: TRBJ2-1
v_gene: TRBV4-1
abundance: .
d_gene: TRBD2

CDR3nt: TGCGCCAGCAGCCCCCGGACAGGGAGGGAAGGGGAGCTGTTTTTT
CDR3aa: CASSPRTGREGELFF
j_gene: TRBJ2-2
v_gene: TRBV5-1
abundance: .
d_gene: .

CDR3nt: TGCAGCGTTGAAGAACAGGGGATTGAAGCTTTCTTT
CDR3aa: CSVEEQGIEAFF
j_gene: TRBJ1-1
v_gene: TRBV29-1
abundance: .
d_gene: TRBD1

CDR3nt: TGTGCCAGCAAGGCAGGGTCATACAATGAGCAGTTCTTC
CDR3aa: CASKAGSYNEQFF
j_gene: TRBJ2-1
v_gene: TRBV11-2
abundance: .
d_gene: .

CDR3nt: TGTGCCAGCAGCTTGTCTGGACAGAGTAACACTGAAGCTTTCTTT
CDR3aa: CASSLSGQSNTEAFF
j_gene: TRBJ1-1
v_gene: TRBV5-4
abundance: .
d_gene: .

CDR3nt: TGTGCCAGCAGTTTATCCCCGAAAGCGCAAGAGACCCAGTACTTC
CDR3aa: CASSLSPKAQETQYF
j_gene: TRBJ2-5
v_gene: TRBV28
abundance: .
d_gene: .

CDR3nt: TGCGCCAGCAGAAGAGGGACAGGGGAGTACAATGAGCAGTTCTTC
CDR3aa: CASRRGTGEYNEQFF
j_gene: TRBJ2-1
v_gene: TRBV5-1
abundance: .
d_gene: TRBD1

CDR3nt: TGTGCCAGCAGGCAAGGCAGCGGTCAGCCCCAGCATTTT
CDR3aa: CASRQGSGQPQHF
j_gene: TRBJ1-5
v_gene: TRBV12-3/TRBV12-4
abundance: .
d_gene: .

CDR3nt: TGTGCCAGCAGCTTAGATATAGAAGTCGAAGCTTTCTTT
CDR3aa: CASSLDIEVEAFF
j_gene: TRBJ1-1
v_gene: TRBV11-2
abundance: .
d_gene: .

CDR3nt: TGTGCCAGCAACCGACCGGGACAGGGATCTTCCGGGGAGCTGTTTTTT
CDR3aa: CASNRPGQGSSGELFF
j_gene: TRBJ2-2
v_gene: TRBV6-6
abundance: .
d_gene: TRBD1

CDR3nt: TGCAGTGCTAGTGAGGGTTGGAGACAAGAGACCCAGTACTTC
CDR3aa: CSASEGWRQETQYF
j_gene: TRBJ2-5
v_gene: TRBV20-1
abundance: once
d_gene: .

CDR3nt: TGTGCCAGCAGTGAGACCCCAGGGAATCAGCCCCAGCATTTT
CDR3aa: CASSETPGNQPQHF
j_gene: TRBJ1-5
v_gene: TRBV6-1
abundance: .
d_gene: .

CDR3nt: TGCGCCAGCAGCTTGGCAGCAGATACGCAGTATTTT
CDR3aa: CASSLAADTQYF
j_gene: TRBJ2-3
v_gene: TRBV5-1
abundance: .
d_gene: .

CDR3nt: TGTGCCAGCAGCTTAGAGAGCGGGAGGGCAGATACGCAGTATTTT
CDR3aa: CASSLESGRADTQYF
j_gene: TRBJ2-3
v_gene: TRBV7-6
abundance: .
d_gene: TRBD2

CDR3nt: TGCGCCAGCAGTGAGGACGGCGGCCGGGGCTACACCTTC
CDR3aa: CASSEDGGRGYTF
j_gene: TRBJ1-2
v_gene: TRBV10-1
abundance: .
d_gene: .

CDR3nt: TGTGCCAGCAGTGAGGACAGGGTTCGGGAGACCCAGTACTTC
CDR3aa: CASSEDRVRETQYF
j_gene: TRBJ2-5
v_gene: TRBV6-1
abundance: once
d_gene: TRBD1

CDR3nt: TGTGCCAGCTCCTACAGGGAATCTAATTCACCCCTCCACTTT
CDR3aa: CASSYRESNSPLHF
j_gene: TRBJ1-6
v_gene: TRBV18
abundance: few
d_gene: .

CDR3nt: TGTGCCAGCAGCTTCCTATTGACAGGGTCGAACACCGGGGAGCTGTTTTTT
CDR3aa: CASSFLLTGSNTGELFF
j_gene: TRBJ2-2
v_gene: TRBV5-6
abundance: .
d_gene: TRBD1

CDR3nt: TGTGCCATCAGTGAAAGAGGGCAGGGGGATGGCTACACCTTC
CDR3aa: CAISERGQGDGYTF
j_gene: TRBJ1-2
v_gene: TRBV10-3
abundance: .
d_gene: TRBD1

CDR3nt: TGTGCCACCAGTGATCAAGGGGGACCGGGACAGGGCTCCCCAGGGGTCTACACTGAAGCTTTCTTT
CDR3aa: CATSDQGGPGQGSPGVYTEAFF
j_gene: TRBJ1-1
v_gene: TRBV24-1
abundance: .
d_gene: TRBD1

CDR3nt: TGTGCCAGCAGTTTTCGGGGTCTGAGTGGCTACACCTTC
CDR3aa: CASSFRGLSGYTF
j_gene: TRBJ1-2
v_gene: TRBV6-5
abundance: .
d_gene: .

CDR3nt: TGTGCCAGCAGCTTAGGGGCTAGCGGCACAGATACGCAGTATTTT
CDR3aa: CASSLGASGTDTQYF
j_gene: TRBJ2-3
v_gene: TRBV11-3
abundance: .
d_gene: .

CDR3nt: TGTGCCAGCTCACTTGGACAGAATAATTCACCCCTCCACTTT
CDR3aa: CASSLGQNNSPLHF
j_gene: TRBJ1-6
v_gene: TRBV18
abundance: .
d_gene: .

CDR3nt: TGTGCCAGCAGCTTACAACAGGTTAGCAATCAGCCCCAGCATTTT
CDR3aa: CASSLQQVSNQPQHF
j_gene: TRBJ1-5
v_gene: TRBV7-8
abundance: .
d_gene: .

CDR3nt: TGTGCCAGCAGCTTGGGCGGAAACACTGAAGCTTTCTTT
CDR3aa: CASSLGGNTEAFF
j_gene: TRBJ1-1
v_gene: TRBV5-4
abundance: .
d_gene: .

CDR3nt: TGCGCCAGCAGCTGGGGGACTAGCGGGAGGGCGAGCTCCTACAATGAGCAGTTCTTC
CDR3aa: CASSWGTSGRASSYNEQFF
j_gene: TRBJ2-1
v_gene: TRBV5-1
abundance: .
d_gene: TRBD2

CDR3nt: TGTGCCAGCGGACCGCGACAGGGGCCAAATTCACCCCTCCACTTT
CDR3aa: CASGPRQGPNSPLHF
j_gene: TRBJ1-6
v_gene: TRBV27
abundance: .
d_gene: TRBD1

CDR3nt: TGTGCCAGCAAAACCCGACTAGCAAAGCAGTTCTTC
CDR3aa: CASKTRLAKQFF
j_gene: TRBJ2-1
v_gene: TRBV21-1
abundance: .
d_gene: .

CDR3nt: TGTGCCAGCAGTGTCAGTTACAATGAGCAGTTCTTC
CDR3aa: CASSVSYNEQFF
j_gene: TRBJ2-1
v_gene: TRBV2
abundance: .
d_gene: .

CDR3nt: TGTGCCAGCAGTTTCCGGGGGGGGGCTAATGAAAAACTGTTTTTT
CDR3aa: CASSFRGGANEKLFF
j_gene: TRBJ1-4
v_gene: TRBV25-1
abundance: .
d_gene: .

CDR3nt: TGTGCCAGCAGCTTAGGAGGGGGGGTCTATGGCTACACCTTC
CDR3aa: CASSLGGGVYGYTF
j_gene: TRBJ1-2
v_gene: TRBV11-2
abundance: .
d_gene: .

CDR3nt: TGTGCCAGTAGTACGGACAGGGCATCTGGGGCCAACGTCCTGACTTTC
CDR3aa: CASSTDRASGANVLTF
j_gene: TRBJ2-6
v_gene: TRBV19
abundance: .
d_gene: TRBD1

CDR3nt: TGTGCCAGTACCCCCCGGCGGGGCCTAAACTATGGCTACACCTTC
CDR3aa: CASTPRRGLNYGYTF
j_gene: TRBJ1-2
v_gene: TRBV19
abundance: .
d_gene: .

CDR3nt: TGCGCCAGCAGCTTAGGACAGGGGGAGACCCAGTACTTC
CDR3aa: CASSLGQGETQYF
j_gene: TRBJ2-5
v_gene: TRBV5-1
abundance: once
d_gene: TRBD1

CDR3nt: TGTGCCAGCAGCCGCGGGCGCTCTGGGGCCAACGTCCTGACTTTC
CDR3aa: CASSRGRSGANVLTF
j_gene: TRBJ2-6
v_gene: TRBV7-9
abundance: .
d_gene: .

CDR3nt: TGCGCCAGCAGCTTGGCGGTTGCAGGGGGCACAGATACGCAGTATTTT
CDR3aa: CASSLAVAGGTDTQYF
j_gene: TRBJ2-3
v_gene: TRBV5-1
abundance: few
d_gene: .

CDR3nt: TGTGCCAGCAGCCCGGGACTAGCGGAGGGCACAGATACGCAGTATTTT
CDR3aa: CASSPGLAEGTDTQYF
j_gene: TRBJ2-3
v_gene: TRBV11-3
abundance: .
d_gene: TRBD2

CDR3nt: TGTGCCAGCAGTTACTCAGACGACAGGGGAAACACCATATATTTT
CDR3aa: CASSYSDDRGNTIYF
j_gene: TRBJ1-3
v_gene: TRBV6-6
abundance: .
d_gene: .

CDR3nt: TGTGCCAGCAGCGTACGGGAGACAGGGAATAATTCACCCCTCCACTTT
CDR3aa: CASSVRETGNNSPLHF
j_gene: TRBJ1-6
v_gene: TRBV9
abundance: .
d_gene: TRBD1

CDR3nt: TGTGCCAGCTCACTCCGGACAGGGACTGGGGCCAACGTCCTGACTTTC
CDR3aa: CASSLRTGTGANVLTF
j_gene: TRBJ2-6
v_gene: TRBV18
abundance: few
d_gene: TRBD1

CDR3nt: TGTGCCAGTAGTATTCGTCACAGGAACACTGAAGCTTTCTTT
CDR3aa: CASSIRHRNTEAFF
j_gene: TRBJ1-1
v_gene: TRBV19
abundance: .
d_gene: .

CDR3nt: TGTGCCAGCAGCCGTGCGGGGGCCCGGGAGACCCAGTACTTC
CDR3aa: CASSRAGARETQYF
j_gene: TRBJ2-5
v_gene: TRBV5-4
abundance: .
d_gene: .

CDR3nt: TGTGCCAGCAGCTTAGAAGCGCTAGCGGGCACAGATACGCAGTATTTT
CDR3aa: CASSLEALAGTDTQYF
j_gene: TRBJ2-3
v_gene: TRBV11-2
abundance: .
d_gene: TRBD2

CDR3nt: TGTGCCACCAGTGACTACGGACCGGGGTGGGGCCAAGAGACCCAGTACTTC
CDR3aa: CATSDYGPGWGQETQYF
j_gene: TRBJ2-5
v_gene: TRBV24-1
abundance: .
d_gene: .

CDR3nt: TGTGCCAGCAGGGACAGGGCGGAGACCCAGTACTTC
CDR3aa: CASRDRAETQYF
j_gene: TRBJ2-5
v_gene: TRBV2
abundance: .
d_gene: TRBD1

CDR3nt: TGTGCCAGTAGCCTGGACAGGGAGAACACTGAAGCTTTCTTT
CDR3aa: CASSLDRENTEAFF
j_gene: TRBJ1-1
v_gene: TRBV19
abundance: once
d_gene: TRBD1

CDR3nt: TGCGCCAGCAGCTTGGCCCAGGATGAAAAACTGTTTTTT
CDR3aa: CASSLAQDEKLFF
j_gene: TRBJ1-4
v_gene: TRBV5-1
abundance: .
d_gene: .

CDR3nt: TGTGCCAGCAGCTTAGACAGGGGTTTAGTCTATGGCTACACCTTC
CDR3aa: CASSLDRGLVYGYTF
j_gene: TRBJ1-2
v_gene: TRBV7-2
abundance: .
d_gene: TRBD1

CDR3nt: TGCAGCGTTGAGGACAACGGGCCCTACCCCCTCAATGAGCAGTTCTTC
CDR3aa: CSVEDNGPYPLNEQFF
j_gene: TRBJ2-1
v_gene: TRBV29-1
abundance: .
d_gene: .

CDR3nt: TGTGCCAGTAGTCAGGGGGTATTTTCTGGGGCCAACGTCCTGACTTTC
CDR3aa: CASSQGVFSGANVLTF
j_gene: TRBJ2-6
v_gene: TRBV19
abundance: .
d_gene: TRBD1

CDR3nt: TGCGCCAGCAGCCTGACAGGGGTTTCCACTGAAGCTTTCTTT
CDR3aa: CASSLTGVSTEAFF
j_gene: TRBJ1-1
v_gene: TRBV5-1
abundance: .
d_gene: TRBD1

CDR3nt: TGTGCCAGTAATGACATAACGAATTCACCCCTCCACTTT
CDR3aa: CASNDITNSPLHF
j_gene: TRBJ1-6
v_gene: TRBV19
abundance: once
d_gene: .

CDR3nt: TGCAGCGTGCGCAGGGGAGGGGAGACTGAAGCTTTCTTT
CDR3aa: CSVRRGGETEAFF
j_gene: TRBJ1-1
v_gene: TRBV29-1
abundance: once
d_gene: .

CDR3nt: TGTGCCAGCAGAGCCCAGACAGGGGGAGACTATGGCTACACCTTC
CDR3aa: CASRAQTGGDYGYTF
j_gene: TRBJ1-2
v_gene: TRBV2
abundance: .
d_gene: TRBD1

CDR3nt: TGTGCCAGCAGCGCGGGCGCGAATGACCTCCTGAACACTGAAGCTTTCTTT
CDR3aa: CASSAGANDLLNTEAFF
j_gene: TRBJ1-1
v_gene: TRBV7-9
abundance: .
d_gene: .

CDR3nt: TGTGCCACCAGCAGAAGCAGGGTTTATGGCTACACCTTC
CDR3aa: CATSRSRVYGYTF
j_gene: TRBJ1-2
v_gene: TRBV15
abundance: .
d_gene: .

CDR3nt: TGCGCCAGCAGACCTGGACGGGGAACGAACACTGAAGCTTTCTTT
CDR3aa: CASRPGRGTNTEAFF
j_gene: TRBJ1-1
v_gene: TRBV5-1
abundance: .
d_gene: .

CDR3nt: TGTGCCAGCAGTAGGACAGTGAACACTGAAGCTTTCTTT
CDR3aa: CASSRTVNTEAFF
j_gene: TRBJ1-1
v_gene: TRBV2
abundance: .
d_gene: .

CDR3nt: TGTGCCAGCAGCACTAGCGGGAGCTCCTACAATGAGCAGTTCTTC
CDR3aa: CASSTSGSSYNEQFF
j_gene: TRBJ2-1
v_gene: TRBV7-2
abundance: .
d_gene: TRBD2